This T cell receptor (beta chain) was recorded in a study of blood T cell repertoires in COVID-19. Study-wide background: Samples came from the United States, Italy and Spain, spanning acute and convalescent COVID-19. PBMCs, B-cell-depleted T cells, or T cells were the source of the cDNA or gDNA that made up the material.

Germline CDR1 reads SGDLS; CDR2 reads YYNGEE. V shed 2 bases, J shed 5 bases, and the junction held 6 bases outside the gene matches. The CDR3 is made up of 15 amino acids. Per the study methods: Nucleated cell counts were estimated from reference gene primer amplification. This table comes from immunoSEQ multiplex PCR, and its TCRdb copy is limited to in-frame clones, with some not included. V and J calls and clone size follow that table, whereas D and trimming were derived from the DNA. The sample consists of under 150,000 clones, around four fifths of them appearing once. This chain connects TRBV9 to TRBJ2-7, with 11 bases matching TRBD2. The sequence was collected from a human donor in a cohort sampled during active COVID-19. What was sequenced was peripheral blood. The DNA for the CDR3 is TGTGCCAGCAGCGTGACTAGCGGGGATACCCACGAGCAGTACTTC. Its translation is CASSVTSGDTHEQYF.